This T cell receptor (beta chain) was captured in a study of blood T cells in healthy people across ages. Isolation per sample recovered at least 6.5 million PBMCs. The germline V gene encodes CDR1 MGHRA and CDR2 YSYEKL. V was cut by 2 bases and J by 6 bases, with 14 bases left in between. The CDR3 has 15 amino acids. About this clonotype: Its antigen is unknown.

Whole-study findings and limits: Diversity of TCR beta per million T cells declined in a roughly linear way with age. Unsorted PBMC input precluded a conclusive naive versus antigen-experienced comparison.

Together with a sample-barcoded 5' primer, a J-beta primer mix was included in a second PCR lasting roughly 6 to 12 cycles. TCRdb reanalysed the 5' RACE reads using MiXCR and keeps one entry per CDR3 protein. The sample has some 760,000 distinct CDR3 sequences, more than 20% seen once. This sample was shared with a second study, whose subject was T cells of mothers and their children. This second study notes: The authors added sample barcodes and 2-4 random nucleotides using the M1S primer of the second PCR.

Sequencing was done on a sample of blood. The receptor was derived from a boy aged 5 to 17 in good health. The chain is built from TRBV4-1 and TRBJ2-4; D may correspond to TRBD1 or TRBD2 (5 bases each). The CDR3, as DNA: TGCGCCAGCAGCCAAACCGGGACCGACGGAAACATTCAGTACTTC. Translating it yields CASSQTGTDGNIQYF.